This T cell receptor (beta chain) was profiled in a study of blood T cell repertoires in COVID-19. The authors' processing: Counts of nucleated cells, estimated from reference gene primer amplification, were obtained. TCRdb's copy holds only in-frame clones and misses some; the assay was immunoSEQ multiplex PCR. V and J calls and clone size are as listed in that table; D and trimming were resolved from the DNA. The sample shows roughly 500,000 clones, approximately 83% of them seen only once. V dropped 7 bases and J dropped 2; count of bases not matched to a gene: 4. Germline assignment: CDR1 SQVTM and CDR2 ANQGSEA. The CDR3 sequence is 13 residues long.

This receptor was identified in a human donor in a cohort sampled during active COVID-19. Sequenced material: peripheral blood. The gene calls are TRBV29-1 and TRBJ2-3; TRBD1 aligns across 9 bases. The CDR3 nucleotides are TGCAGCGGGGGACAGGGATTCACAGATACGCAGTATTTT. Amino acids: CSGGQGFTDTQYF.